The 7 T cell receptor beta chains listed next were all sequenced from one sample in a study of cytomegalovirus exposure and HLA in healthy donors. The PCR used 60 Vbeta and 13 Jbeta primers. Data came from immunoSEQ multiplex PCR; TCRdb stores just in-frame clones and leaves some out. The data contain tens of thousands of clones, approximately 78% of them singletons. Material for sequencing was PBMCs. These receptors all stem from a male donor in good health and CMV-seropositive.

The CDR3 sequence is CASSELAGKIDTQYF. The CDR3 DNA follows: TGTGCCAGCAGTGAACTGGCAGGGAAAATTGATACGCAGTATTTT. The rearrangement links TRBV6-1 to TRBJ2-3; tentatively, D is TRBD1 (5 bases). CDR3 length: 15 residues. Germline CDR1 is MNHNS and CDR2 is SASEGT. V gave up 2 bases and J gave up 6 bases, with 15 bases separating them.

V is TRBV4-1 and J is TRBJ1-2; D gene ambiguous. Trimming shortened V by 3 bases and J by 8 bases, and 13 bases separated the two germline ends. CDR1 is MGHRA and CDR2 is YSYEKL in the germline V gene. This CDR3 contains 13 residues. In nucleotides, the CDR3 is TGCGCCAGCAGCCAGAACAGTCCGGGAGGCTACACCTTC. It codes for CASSQNSPGGYTF.

The chain employs TRBV7-9 and TRBJ2-7; the match to TRBD2 covers 9 bases. The CDR3 runs 14 residues. With V trimmed by 6 bases and J by 3 bases, 6 bases remained unmatched. Germline-derived CDR1 and CDR2 are SEHNR and FQNEAQ (reference sequence). As DNA, the CDR3 is TGTGCCAGCAGTTTGACTAGCGGAAACTACGAGCAGTACTTC. This translates into CASSLTSGNYEQYF. The full variable domain, completed using reference TRBV7-9 and TRBJ2-7, is DTGVSQNPRHKITKRGQNVTFRCDPISEHNRLYWYRQTLGQGPEFLTYFQNEAQLEKSRLLSDRFSAERPKGSFSTLEIQRTEQGDSAMYLCASSLTSGNYEQYFGPGTRLTVT.

The sample holds one count of this clone. The chain joins TRBV7-8 to TRBJ2-5, with a weak D call TRBD1 (5 bases). The CDR3 contains 13 residues. V gave up 6 bases and J gave up 2 bases, with 10 bases separating them. Germline V lookup: CDR1 SGHVS, CDR2 FQNEAQ. The CDR3 protein is CASRTRTQETQYF. In nucleotides, the CDR3 is TGTGCCAGCAGGACCCGGACACAAGAGACCCAGTACTTC.

The CDR3 DNA is TGCGCCAGCAGCTTGGGGCATGTGGAGTCCTACGAGCAGTACTTC. Translation: CASSLGHVESYEQYF. V and J are TRBV5-1 and TRBJ2-7; no clear D. Trimming pared 0 bases from V and 1 base from J, leaving 11 bases between. This CDR3 has 15 amino acids. CDR1 and CDR2 from the germline V gene are SGHRS and YFSETQ. Using reference TRBV5-1 and TRBJ2-7 for the parts outside the CDR3, the full variable domain is KAGVTQTPRYLIKTRGQQVTLSCSPISGHRSVSWYQQTPGQGLQFLFEYFSETQRNKGNFPGRFSGRQFSNSRSEMNVSTLELGDSALYLCASSLGHVESYEQYFGPGTRLTVT.

The gene calls are TRBV6-6 and TRBJ2-7; 7 nucleotides agree with TRBD1. This CDR3 region has 12 residues. Trimming at V came to 7 bases and at J to 1 base, leaving 1 base not matched to a gene. Germline V lookup: CDR1 MNHNY, CDR2 SVGAGI (reference sequence). CDR3 residues: CASTGGSYEQYF. The CDR3 DNA follows: TGTGCCAGCACAGGGGGTTCCTACGAGCAGTACTTC.

The chain has TRBV5-1 and TRBJ2-1, with 9 bases aligning to TRBD2. In germline, CDR1 is SGHRS, CDR2 YFSETQ. The length of the CDR3 is 14 residues. V trimming: 4 bases; J trimming: 8 bases; junction bases outside the gene matches: 7. Here the CDR3 DNA reads TGCGCCAGCAGCCGGGGTAGCGGGAGCCATGAGCAGTTCTTC. This codes for CASSRGSGSHEQFF.